These T cell receptor beta chains were read from a single sample in a study of T-cell memory formation after mild COVID-19. MiXCR, applied by TCRdb to the 5' RACE reads, yields one record per CDR3 protein. This sample has under 250,000 distinct CDR3 sequences, with 15% found just once. Sequencing was carried out using PBMCs or a T cell subset sorted from them (not recorded which). These receptors were collected from an adult woman who had mild COVID-19 (a few samples of this study predate the infection). Cell type and time point are not known. The CDR3 runs from the conserved cysteine through the conserved F or W.

TRBV7-2 CASSRGLASEQYF
TRBV3-1 CASSQGTSGRMDTQYF
TRBV5-5 CASSSDMMNTEAFF
TRBV6-5 CASSFDRDEQFF
TRBV6-5 CASSYRKPYEQYF
TRBV27 CASSTFMRQGTNTEAFF
TRBV5-6 CASSLKDRPNEKLFF
TRBV24-1 CATSDSRFGRFSSYEQYF
TRBV10-3 CAISDQGTQETQYF
TRBV27 CASTPGGLGTEAFF